This T cell receptor (beta chain) originates from a study of Ad26.COV2.S vaccination and SARS-CoV-2 variants. Study as a whole: Once, or twice with 56 days between doses, Ad26.COV2.S was given intramuscularly.

A word on this clone: What it binds is unknown.

General study findings and limits: Substantial response breadth was reportedly seen for spike-specific CD8+ and CD4+ T cells after vaccination.

Assay used: immunoSEQ multiplex PCR; TCRdb lists only in-frame clones, some missing. The data show approximately 300,000 clones, about 86% seen once. Germline CDR1 and CDR2: SNHLY and FYNNEI. Trimming took off 8 bases at V and 0 bases at J, with 13 bases between the two ends. The length of the CDR3 is 15 residues. Treatment indicated: some 20 received Ad26.COV2.S at low or high dose, single or two shots; five or six received placebo; per-sample allocation not given. Sampling was done on day 63 after the first vaccine or placebo injection. Sequenced here: peripheral blood, sampled in a trial of Ad26.COV2.S vaccine versus placebo. V and J are TRBV2 and TRBJ1-4; D might be TRBD1 (6 bases). This receptor was identified in a person between 18 and 60 years old who received the Ad26.COV2.S COVID-19 vaccine or a placebo. This CDR3 reads CASGQDRSTNEKLFF. CDR3 DNA sequence: TGTGCCAGCGGCCAGGACAGATCAACTAATGAAAAACTGTTTTTT.